This T cell receptor beta chain was observed in a study of control samples from healthy donors and cancer patients. The method was immunoSEQ multiplex PCR; TCRdb's version includes in-frame clones alone and lacks a portion of them. Of fewer than 60,000 clones listed, about 87% are singletons. The sequenced sample was PBMCs. The receptor's source is a woman aged 60-70 years with lung cancer.

The CDR3 loop is CASSGRYRGGTEAFF. For the CDR3, the DNA is TGTGCCAGTAGTGGACGCTACAGGGGCGGCACTGAAGCTTTCTTT. The chain is built from TRBV19 and TRBJ1-1, with 7 bases lining up with TRBD1. The CDR3 is 15 residues long. In germline, CDR1 is LNHDA, CDR2 SQIVND (reference sequence). With 5 bases clipped from V and 4 bases from J, the junction kept 10 bases outside the gene matches. The whole variable domain, filled in from reference TRBV19 and TRBJ1-1, reads DGGITQSPKYLFRKEGQNVTLSCEQNLNHDAMYWYRQDPGQGLRLIYYSQIVNDFQKGDIAEGYSVSREKKESFPLTVTSAQKNPTAFYLCASSGRYRGGTEAFFGQGTRLTVV.